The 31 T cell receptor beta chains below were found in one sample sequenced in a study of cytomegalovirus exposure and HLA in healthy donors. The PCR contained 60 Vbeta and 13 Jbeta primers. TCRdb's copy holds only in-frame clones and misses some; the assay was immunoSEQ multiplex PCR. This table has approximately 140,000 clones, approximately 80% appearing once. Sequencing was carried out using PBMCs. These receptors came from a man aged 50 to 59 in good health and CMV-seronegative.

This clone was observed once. CDR3 sequence: CASSHRTGDGYTF. CDR3 DNA: TGCGCCAGCAGCCACCGGACAGGGGATGGCTACACCTTC. The chain couples TRBV4-1 to TRBJ1-2, with 9 bases that match TRBD1. V lost 3 bases and J lost 6; bases outside the gene matches: 2. Germline loops: CDR1 MGHRA, CDR2 YSYEKL. The CDR3 runs to 13 residues.

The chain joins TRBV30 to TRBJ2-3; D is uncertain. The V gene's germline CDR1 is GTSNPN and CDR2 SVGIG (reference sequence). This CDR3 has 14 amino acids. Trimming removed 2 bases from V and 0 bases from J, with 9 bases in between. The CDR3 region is CAWSLSLSTDTQYF. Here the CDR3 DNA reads TGTGCCTGGAGTCTGAGCTTGAGCACAGATACGCAGTATTTT.

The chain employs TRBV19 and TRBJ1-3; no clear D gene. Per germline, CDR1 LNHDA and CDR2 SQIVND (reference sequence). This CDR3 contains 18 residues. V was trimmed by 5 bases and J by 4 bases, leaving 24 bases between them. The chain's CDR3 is CASSSLRVTQLFGNTIYF. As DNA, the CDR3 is TGTGCCAGTAGTTCATTAAGAGTTACCCAACTTTTCGGAAACACCATATATTTT.

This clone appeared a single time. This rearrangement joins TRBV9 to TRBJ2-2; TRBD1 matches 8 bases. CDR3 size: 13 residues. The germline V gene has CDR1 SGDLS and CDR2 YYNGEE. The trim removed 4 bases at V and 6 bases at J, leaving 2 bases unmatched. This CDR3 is CASSLGQAGELFF. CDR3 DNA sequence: TGTGCCAGCAGCTTGGGACAGGCCGGGGAGCTGTTTTTT. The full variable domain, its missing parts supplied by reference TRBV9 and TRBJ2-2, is DSGVTQTPKHLITATGQRVTLRCSPRSGDLSVYWYQQSLDQGLQFLIQYYNGEERAKGNILERFSAQQFPDLHSELNLSSLELGDSALYFCASSLGQAGELFFGEGSRLTVL.

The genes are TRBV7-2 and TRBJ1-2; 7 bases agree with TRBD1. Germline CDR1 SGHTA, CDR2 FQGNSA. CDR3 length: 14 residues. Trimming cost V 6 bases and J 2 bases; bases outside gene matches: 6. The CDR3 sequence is CASRVTGWNYGYTF. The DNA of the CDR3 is TGTGCCAGCAGGGTGACAGGGTGGAACTATGGCTACACCTTC. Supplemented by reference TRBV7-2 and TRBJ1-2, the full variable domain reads GAGVSQSPSNKVTEKGKDVELRCDPISGHTALYWYRQSLGQGLEFLIYFQGNSAPDKSGLPSDRFSAERTGGSVSTLTIQRTQQEDSAVYLCASRVTGWNYGYTFGSGTRLTVV.

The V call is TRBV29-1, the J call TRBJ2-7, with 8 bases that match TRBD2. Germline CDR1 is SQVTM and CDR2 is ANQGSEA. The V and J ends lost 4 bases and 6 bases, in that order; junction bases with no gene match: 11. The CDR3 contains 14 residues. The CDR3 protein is CSVAKSSGDGEQYF. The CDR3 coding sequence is TGCAGCGTTGCTAAAAGTAGCGGGGACGGCGAGCAGTACTTC.

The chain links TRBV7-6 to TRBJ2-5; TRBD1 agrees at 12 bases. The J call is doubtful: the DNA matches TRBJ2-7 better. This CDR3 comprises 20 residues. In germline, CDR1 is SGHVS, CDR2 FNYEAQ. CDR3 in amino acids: CASSLALRTAGTGGWYEQYF. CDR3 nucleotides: TGTGCCAGCAGCTTAGCGTTGAGGACTGCCGGGACAGGGGGCTGGTACGAGCAGTACTTC.

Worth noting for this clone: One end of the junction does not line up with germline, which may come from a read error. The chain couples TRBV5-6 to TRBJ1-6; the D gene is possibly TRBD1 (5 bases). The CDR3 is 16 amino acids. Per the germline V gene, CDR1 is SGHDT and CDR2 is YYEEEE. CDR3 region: CASSLVGEVNNSPPHF. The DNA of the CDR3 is TGTGCCAGCAGCTTGGTAGGGGAAGTGAATAATTCACCCCCCCACTTT.

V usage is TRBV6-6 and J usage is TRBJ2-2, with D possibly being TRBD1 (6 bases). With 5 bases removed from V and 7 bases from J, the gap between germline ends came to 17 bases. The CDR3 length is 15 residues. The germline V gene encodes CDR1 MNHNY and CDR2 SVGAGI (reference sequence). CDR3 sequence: CASSHPQGILGELFF. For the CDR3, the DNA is TGTGCCAGCAGTCACCCACAGGGTATACTCGGGGAGCTGTTTTTT.

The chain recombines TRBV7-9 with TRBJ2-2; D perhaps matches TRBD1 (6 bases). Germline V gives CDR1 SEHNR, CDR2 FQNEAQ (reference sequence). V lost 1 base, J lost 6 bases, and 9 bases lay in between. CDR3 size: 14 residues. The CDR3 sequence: CASSLGRGAGELFF. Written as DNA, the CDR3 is TGTGCCAGCAGCTTAGGCAGGGGCGCCGGGGAGCTGTTTTTT.

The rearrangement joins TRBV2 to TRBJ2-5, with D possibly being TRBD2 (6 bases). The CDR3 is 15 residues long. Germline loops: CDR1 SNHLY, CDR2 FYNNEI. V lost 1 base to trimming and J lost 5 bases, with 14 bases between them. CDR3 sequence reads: CASSEEGLSRETQYF. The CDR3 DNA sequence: TGTGCCAGCAGTGAAGAGGGACTGAGCCGCGAGACCCAGTACTTC. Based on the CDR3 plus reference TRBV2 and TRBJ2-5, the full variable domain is EPEVTQTPSHQVTQMGQEVILRCVPISNHLYFYWYRQILGQKVEFLVSFYNNEISEKSEIFDDQFSVERPDGSNFTLKIRSTKLEDSAMYFCASSEEGLSRETQYFGPGTRLLVL.

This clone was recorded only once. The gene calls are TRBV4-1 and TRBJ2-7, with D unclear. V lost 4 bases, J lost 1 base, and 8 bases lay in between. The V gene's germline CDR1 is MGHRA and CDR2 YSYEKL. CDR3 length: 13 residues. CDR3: CASSRATSYEQYF. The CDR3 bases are TGCGCCAGCAGCCGGGCTACTTCCTACGAGCAGTACTTC.

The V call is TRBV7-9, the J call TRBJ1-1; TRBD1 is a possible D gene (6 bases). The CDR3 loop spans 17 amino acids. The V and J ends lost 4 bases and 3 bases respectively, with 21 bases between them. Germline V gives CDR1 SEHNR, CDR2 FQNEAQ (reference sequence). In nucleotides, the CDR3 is TGTGCCAGCAGCTATACAGGGTTTAGGGTTTTGGACACTGAAGCTTTCTTT. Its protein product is CASSYTGFRVLDTEAFF.

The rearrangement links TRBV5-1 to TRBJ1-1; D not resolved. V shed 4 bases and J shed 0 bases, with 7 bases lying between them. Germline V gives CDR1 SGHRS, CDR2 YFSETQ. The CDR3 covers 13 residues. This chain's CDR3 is CASSPVLNTEAFF. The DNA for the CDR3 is TGCGCCAGCAGCCCCGTCCTGAACACTGAAGCTTTCTTT. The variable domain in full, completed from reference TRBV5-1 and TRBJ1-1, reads KAGVTQTPRYLIKTRGQQVTLSCSPISGHRSVSWYQQTPGQGLQFLFEYFSETQRNKGNFPGRFSGRQFSNSRSEMNVSTLELGDSALYLCASSPVLNTEAFFGQGTRLTVV.

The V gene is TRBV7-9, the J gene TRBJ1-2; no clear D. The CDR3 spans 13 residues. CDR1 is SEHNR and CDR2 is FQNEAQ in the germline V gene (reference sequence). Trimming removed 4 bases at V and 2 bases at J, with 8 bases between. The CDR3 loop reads CASSSGRNYGYTF. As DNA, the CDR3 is TGTGCCAGCAGCTCTGGCAGGAACTATGGCTACACCTTC.

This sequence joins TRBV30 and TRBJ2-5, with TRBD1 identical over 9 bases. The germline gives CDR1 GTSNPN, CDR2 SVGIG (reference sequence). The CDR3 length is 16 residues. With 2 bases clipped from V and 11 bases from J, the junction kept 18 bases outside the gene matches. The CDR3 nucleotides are TGTGCCTGGAGTCCTAATACAGGGGGCCTACTTACGCAGCAGTACTTC. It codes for CAWSPNTGGLLTQQYF. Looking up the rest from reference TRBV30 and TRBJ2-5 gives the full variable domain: SQTIHQWPATLVQPVGSPLSLECTVEGTSNPNLYWYRQAAGRGLQLLFYSVGIGQISSEVPQNLSASRPQDRQFILSSKKLLLSDSGFYLCAWSPNTGGLLTQQYFGPGTRLLVL.

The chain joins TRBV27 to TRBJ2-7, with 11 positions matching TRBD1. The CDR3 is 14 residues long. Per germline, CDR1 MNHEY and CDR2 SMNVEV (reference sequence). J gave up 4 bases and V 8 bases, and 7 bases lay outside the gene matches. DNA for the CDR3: TGTGCCAGCGGACGGGACAGGGGGGGATACGAGCAGTACTTC. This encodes CASGRDRGGYEQYF.

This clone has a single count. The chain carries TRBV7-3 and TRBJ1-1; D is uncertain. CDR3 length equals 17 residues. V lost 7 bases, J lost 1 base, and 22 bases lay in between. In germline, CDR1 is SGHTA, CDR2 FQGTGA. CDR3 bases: TGTGCCAGCACCACAAAGAGGGCGGGCCCCAGGAACACTGAAGCTTTCTTT. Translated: CASTTKRAGPRNTEAFF.

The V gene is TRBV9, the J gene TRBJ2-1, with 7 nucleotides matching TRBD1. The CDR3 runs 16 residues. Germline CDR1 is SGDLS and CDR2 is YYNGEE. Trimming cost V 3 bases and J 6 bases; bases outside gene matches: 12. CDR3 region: CASSARQGSSPNEQFF. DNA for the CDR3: TGTGCCAGCAGCGCTCGACAGGGATCCTCTCCCAATGAGCAGTTCTTC.

The CDR3 DNA is TGCGCCAGCAGCTTAATCGGGGAACTAACCGGGGAGCTGTTTTTT. It translates to CASSLIGELTGELFF. This chain uses TRBV5-1 with TRBJ2-2; TRBD2 is a possible D gene (5 bases). Between the trimmed V and J ends, which lost 2 bases and 5 bases, there was a span of 13 bases. The CDR3 sequence is 15 residues long. Germline values: CDR1 SGHRS, CDR2 YFSETQ.

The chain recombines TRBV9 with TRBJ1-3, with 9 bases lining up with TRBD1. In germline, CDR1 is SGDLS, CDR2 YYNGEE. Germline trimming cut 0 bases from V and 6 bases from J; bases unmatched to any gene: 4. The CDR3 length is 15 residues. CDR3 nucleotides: TGTGCCAGCAGCGTAGAAGGACAGGGGAAAAACACCATATATTTT. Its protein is CASSVEGQGKNTIYF.

In DNA form, the CDR3 reads TGTGCCAGCAGCTTGGATTACAGGGTAGCAGAGACCCAGTACTTC. Its translation: CASSLDYRVAETQYF. The V gene is TRBV5-6, the J gene TRBJ2-5, with TRBD1 as a possible D gene (6 bases). The CDR3 runs to 15 residues. V was cut by 0 bases and J by 4 bases, with 13 bases left in between. CDR1 and CDR2 from the germline V gene are SGHDT and YYEEEE. Filled out from reference TRBV5-6 and TRBJ2-5, the complete variable domain reads DAGVTQSPTHLIKTRGQQVTLRCSPKSGHDTVSWYQQALGQGPQFIFQYYEEEERQRGNFPDRFSGHQFPNYSSELNVNALLLGDSALYLCASSLDYRVAETQYFGPGTRLLVL.

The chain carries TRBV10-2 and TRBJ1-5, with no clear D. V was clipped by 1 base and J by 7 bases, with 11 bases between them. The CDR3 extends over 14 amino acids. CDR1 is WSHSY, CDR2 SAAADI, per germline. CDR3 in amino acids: CASSELEETQPQHF. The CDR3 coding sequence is TGCGCCAGCAGTGAGTTGGAGGAAACGCAGCCCCAGCATTTT.

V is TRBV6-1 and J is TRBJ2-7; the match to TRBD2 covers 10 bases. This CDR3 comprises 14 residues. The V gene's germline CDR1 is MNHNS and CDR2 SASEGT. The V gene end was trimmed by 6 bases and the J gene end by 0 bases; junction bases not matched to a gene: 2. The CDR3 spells CASRAGGASYEQYF. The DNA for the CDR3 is TGTGCCAGCAGAGCGGGGGGGGCCTCCTACGAGCAGTACTTC.

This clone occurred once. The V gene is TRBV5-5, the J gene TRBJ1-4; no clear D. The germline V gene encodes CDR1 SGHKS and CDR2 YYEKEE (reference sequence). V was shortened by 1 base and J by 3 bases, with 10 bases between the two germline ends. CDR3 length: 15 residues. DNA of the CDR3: TGTGCCAGCAGCTTGTCTCCGCGGGCTAATGAAAAACTGTTTTTT. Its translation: CASSLSPRANEKLFF.

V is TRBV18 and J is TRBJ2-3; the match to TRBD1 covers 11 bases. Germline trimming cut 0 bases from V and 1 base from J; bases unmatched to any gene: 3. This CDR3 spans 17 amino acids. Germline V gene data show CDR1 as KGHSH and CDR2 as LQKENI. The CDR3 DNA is TGTGCCAGCTCACCACCTCGGGGACAGGGGGGCACAGATACGCAGTATTTT. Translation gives CASSPPRGQGGTDTQYF. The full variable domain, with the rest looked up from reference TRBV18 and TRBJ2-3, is NAGVMQNPRHLVRRRGQEARLRCSPMKGHSHVYWYRQLPEEGLKFMVYLQKENIIDESGMPKERFSAEFPKEGPSILRIQQVVRGDSAAYFCASSPPRGQGGTDTQYFGPGTRLTVL.

The CDR3 DNA follows: TGTGCCAGCAGTTTATTAGCGGGGACACAAGAGACCCAGTACTTC. Encoded protein: CASSLLAGTQETQYF. This sequence joins TRBV5-5 and TRBJ2-5, with 8 positions matching TRBD2. This CDR3 has 15 residues. The ends lost 5 bases at V and 2 bases at J; junction bases unmatched: 8. Germline-derived CDR1 and CDR2 are SGHKS and YYEKEE (reference sequence).

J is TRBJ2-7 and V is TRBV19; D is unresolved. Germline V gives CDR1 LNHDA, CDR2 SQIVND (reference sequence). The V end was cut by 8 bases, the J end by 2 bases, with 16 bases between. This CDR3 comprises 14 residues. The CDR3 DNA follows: TGTGCCAGTTTTGCCGACAACCACCCCTACGAGCAGTACTTC. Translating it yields CASFADNHPYEQYF.

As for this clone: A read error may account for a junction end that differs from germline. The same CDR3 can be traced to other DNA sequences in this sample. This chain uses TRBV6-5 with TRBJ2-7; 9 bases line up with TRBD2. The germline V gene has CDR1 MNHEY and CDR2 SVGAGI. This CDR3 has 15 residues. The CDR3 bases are TGCGCCAGCAGCCCCAGGGCGGGGGGGCGGTACGAGCAGTACTTC. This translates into CASSPRAGGRYEQYF.

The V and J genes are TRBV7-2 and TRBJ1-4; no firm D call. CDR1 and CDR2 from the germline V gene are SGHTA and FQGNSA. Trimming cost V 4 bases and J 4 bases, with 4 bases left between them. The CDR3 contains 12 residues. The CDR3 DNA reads TGTGCCAGCAGCTCCAATAATGAAAAACTGTTTTTT. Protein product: CASSSNNEKLFF.

CDR3 nucleotides: TGTGCCAGCAGTGATGACTTTGGACAGCCTACTTTGAGGCCCCAGCATTTT. Translating gives CASSDDFGQPTLRPQHF. The chain employs TRBV6-1 and TRBJ1-5; maybe TRBD1 (6 bases). Germline CDR1 MNHNS, CDR2 SASEGT. Trimming shortened V by 3 bases and J by 9 bases, and 24 bases separated the two germline ends. The CDR3 is 17 residues long.